Listed here are 15 T cell receptor beta chains from one sample, sequenced in a study of cytomegalovirus exposure and HLA in healthy donors (dated by TCRdb to between 2016 and 2019). Library generation was performed with the immunoSEQ multiplex PCR assay. For the multiplex PCR, a mixture combining 60 forward primers for TCR Vbeta segments and 13 reverse primers for TCR Jbeta segments was used. TCRdb limited this immuneACCESS table to in-frame rearrangements with V and J called. A share of clones is missing; checked studies link under half to unresolved V genes, and the rest is unexplained. The sample records approximately 100,000 clones, 82% of which are singletons. The leading ten clones occupy 1.5% to 2% of the sample. Sample: PBMCs. Source of these receptors: a man in his fifties in good health and CMV-seronegative.

This chain joins TRBV6-4 and TRBJ1-2; TRBD1 matches 11 bases. The CDR3 contains 15 residues. Germline-derived CDR1 and CDR2 are MRHNA and SNTAGT. Losses at the gene ends were 3 bases for V and 4 bases for J; bases not matched to a gene: 4. The CDR3 spells CASSEGQGATYGYTF. Here the CDR3 DNA reads TGTGCCAGCAGTGAAGGACAGGGGGCGACCTATGGCTACACCTTC.

The chain carries TRBV5-1 and TRBJ2-3; 9 bases agree with TRBD1. V was pared by 4 bases and J by 0 bases, with 3 bases of the junction left unmatched. The CDR3 spans 15 residues. CDR1 and CDR2 from the germline V gene are SGHRS and YFSETQ. CDR3 sequence (DNA): TGCGCCAGCAGCCCGGGACAGGGAAGCACAGATACGCAGTATTTT. This sequence encodes CASSPGQGSTDTQYF.

The chain carries TRBV11-3 and TRBJ2-3; 7 bases line up with TRBD1. The CDR3 length is 13 residues. Germline CDR1 and CDR2: SGHNT and YENEEA. Trimming removed 5 bases from V and 6 bases from J; junction bases left unmatched: 5. DNA of the CDR3: TGTGCCAGCAGCCGCGGACAGGCTGATACGCAGTATTTT. Translated: CASSRGQADTQYF.

The V call is TRBV6-4, the J call TRBJ2-1; no definite D call. The CDR3 sequence is 15 residues long. Trimming stripped 8 bases from V and 8 bases from J, with 22 bases between. Germline-derived CDR1 and CDR2 are MRHNA and SNTAGT. The CDR3 nucleotides are TGTGCCAGCTTCCCAACGGAAAAGGCCAGCGATGAGCAGTTCTTC. This encodes CASFPTEKASDEQFF.

The V gene is TRBV19, the J gene TRBJ1-2, with 11 bases aligning to TRBD1. V gave up 7 bases and J gave up 6 bases; unmatched junction bases: 7. The CDR3 runs to 14 residues. Looked up from germline, CDR1 is LNHDA and CDR2 is SQIVND (reference sequence). The CDR3 region has the DNA TGTGCCAGTACTCATAGGGGACAGGGGGATGGCTACACCTTC. It yields the protein CASTHRGQGDGYTF.

This rearrangement joins TRBV19 to TRBJ2-7; tentatively, D is TRBD2 (6 bases). CDR1 and CDR2 from the germline V gene are LNHDA and SQIVND (reference sequence). This CDR3 spans 16 amino acids. Trimming shortened V by 11 bases and J by 6 bases, and 29 bases separated the two germline ends. CDR3 sequence: CAAASARDFPLGEQYF. The CDR3 DNA reads as TGTGCCGCAGCTTCCGCCCGGGACTTCCCTTTGGGCGAGCAGTACTTC.

This rearrangement joins TRBV6-1 to TRBJ1-3; tentatively, D is TRBD1 (5 bases). With 7 bases removed from V and 0 bases from J, the gap between germline ends came to 13 bases. CDR3 size: 15 residues. CDR1 and CDR2 (germline): MNHNS, SASEGT. Here the CDR3 reads CASTGTVSSGNTIYF. In nucleotides, the CDR3 is TGTGCCAGCACCGGGACTGTTAGCTCTGGAAACACCATATATTTT.

The V call is TRBV4-1, the J call TRBJ1-5; the D gene is possibly TRBD1 (5 bases). The germline gives CDR1 MGHRA, CDR2 YSYEKL. V dropped 4 bases and J dropped 2 bases, with 18 bases sitting between them. The CDR3 is 17 residues long. The CDR3 nucleotides are TGCGCCAGCAGCCCCTGGGACTTCTCGGGAGGCAATCAGCCCCAGCATTTT. Amino acid sequence: CASSPWDFSGGNQPQHF.

The chain combines TRBV29-1 with TRBJ1-4, with unresolved D. V was pared by 4 bases and J by 7 bases, with 7 bases between. The CDR3 has 11 residues. Germline CDR1 SQVTM, CDR2 ANQGSEA. CDR3 in DNA: TGCAGCGTTGTGGCTGGTGAAAAACTGTTTTTT. Translating it yields CSVVAGEKLFF.

The chain joins TRBV10-3 to TRBJ1-1; weak D call: TRBD1 (5 bases). CDR3 length: 15 amino acids. Between the trimmed V and J ends, which lost 4 bases and 4 bases, there was a span of 16 bases. Germline CDR1 is ENHRY and CDR2 is SYGVKD. CDR3 in amino acids: CAISGGGTLGTEAFF. CDR3 sequence (DNA): TGTGCCATCAGTGGGGGGGGGACTTTGGGCACTGAAGCTTTCTTT.

This clone was seen a handful of times. The V and J genes are TRBV5-1 and TRBJ1-6; D perhaps matches TRBD1 (5 bases). The V end lost 4 bases, the J end lost 10 bases, and 12 bases lay between the germline ends. The germline V gene encodes CDR1 SGHRS and CDR2 YFSETQ. This CDR3 comprises 13 residues. DNA for the CDR3: TGCGCCAGCAGCCAGGGAATCGGATCACCCCTCCACTTT. Its protein is CASSQGIGSPLHF.

The chain joins TRBV19 to TRBJ1-1; D not certain. Germline CDR1 LNHDA, CDR2 SQIVND (reference sequence). The CDR3 covers 14 residues. V lost 1 base and J lost 5, with 11 bases in between. The CDR3, as DNA: TGTGCCAGTAGTATAGGGACTCAGTTTACTGAAGCTTTCTTT. Translated: CASSIGTQFTEAFF.

V usage is TRBV28 and J usage is TRBJ1-1, with no clear D. This CDR3 spans 18 amino acids. Trimming shortened V by 1 base and J by 0 bases, and 18 bases separated the two germline ends. Germline V gives CDR1 MDHEN, CDR2 SYDVKM. As DNA, the CDR3 is TGTGCCAGCAGTTTATTTGGTTGGAGGGTCGGATTGAACACTGAAGCTTTCTTT. Translated, it gives CASSLFGWRVGLNTEAFF.

The genes are TRBV13 and TRBJ1-6; the match to TRBD1 covers 8 bases. The trim removed 4 bases at V and 7 bases at J, leaving 9 bases unmatched. Germline assignment: CDR1 PRHDT and CDR2 FYEKMQ (reference sequence). The CDR3 has 16 amino acids. Written as DNA, the CDR3 is TGTGCCAGCAGCTCCTACGGACAGGGACGAAATTCACCCCTCCACTTT. This translates into CASSSYGQGRNSPLHF. The full variable domain, completed using reference TRBV13 and TRBJ1-6, is AAGVIQSPRHLIKEKRETATLKCYPIPRHDTVYWYQQGPGQDPQFLISFYEKMQSDKGSIPDRFSAQQFSDYHSELNMSSLELGDSALYFCASSSYGQGRNSPLHFGNGTRLTVT.

The chain recombines TRBV4-2 with TRBJ2-1, with TRBD2 as a possible D gene (6 bases). The CDR3 covers 14 residues. Germline assignment: CDR1 LGHNA and CDR2 YNFKEQ. With 1 base removed from V and 6 bases from J, the gap between germline ends came to 10 bases. Here the CDR3 reads CASSQVRTTNEQFF. In DNA form, the CDR3 reads TGTGCCAGCAGCCAAGTCCGGACTACCAATGAGCAGTTCTTC.